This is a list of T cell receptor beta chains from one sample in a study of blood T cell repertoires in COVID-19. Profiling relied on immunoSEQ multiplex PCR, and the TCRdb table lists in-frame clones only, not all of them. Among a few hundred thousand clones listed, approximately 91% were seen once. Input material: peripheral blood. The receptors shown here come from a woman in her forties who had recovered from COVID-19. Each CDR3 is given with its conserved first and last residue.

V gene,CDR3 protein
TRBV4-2,CASSQRASGTYEQYF
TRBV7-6,CASALSGQQQETQYF
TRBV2,CASMLEGTGGGTEAFF
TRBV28,CASNPGTDPYSPLHF
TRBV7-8,CASSFGPPNEQFF
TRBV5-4,CASSRGGPGTGELFF
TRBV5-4,CASSLPGAYYGYTF
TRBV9,CASSVVGDSQNIQYF
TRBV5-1,CASSRDLAGSDTQYF
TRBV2,CASSEGRTGGSGQPQHF
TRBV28,CASSWDYNEQYF
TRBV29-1,CSVAAHPGTEAFF
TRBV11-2,CASSLDPEVRETQYF
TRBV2,CASSDGVAGPLSYNEQFF
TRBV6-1,CASSVLGREATDTQYF
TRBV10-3,CAIPDPGQVNTIYF
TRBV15,CATSSGRAYEQYF
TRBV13,CASSLGRTGNYGYTF
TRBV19,CASSISSTYEQYF
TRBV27,CASSFGRGVDTQYF
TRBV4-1,CASSQDWLSASTDTQYF
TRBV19,CASSSATEMGETQYF
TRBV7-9,CASSSRTGGGTEAFF
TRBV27,CASSQDRGTTEAFF
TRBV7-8,CASSLFSVGDSNQPQHF
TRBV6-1,CASSEFRGATYEQYF
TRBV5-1,CASSLPVSGTTDTQYF
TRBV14,CASSQVRVAPRGNTGELFF
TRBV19,CASSATTGGGGTQYF
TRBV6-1,CASSEGGRYDQETQYF
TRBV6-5,CASSPTSGTLYEQYF
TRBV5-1,CASSLLERLGDTQYF
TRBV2,CASSGARQETQYF
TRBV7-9,CASSNTGGGYTEAFF
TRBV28,CASSFGTINEKLFF
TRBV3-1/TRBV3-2,CASSQAWGSGRDTQYF
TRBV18,CASSPQASGGISSYNEQFF
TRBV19,CASSSGQGDGYTF
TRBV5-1,CASSLVTSGYNEQFF
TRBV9,CASSGEGAGNSPLHF